One sample yielded the 20 T cell receptor beta chains listed below, sequenced in a study of blood T cells in healthy people across ages (dated by TCRdb to the mid-2010s). Receptors were amplified or captured by 5' RACE. The sequencing machine was an Illumina HiSeq 2500. A second about 7 to 12 cycle PCR used a sample-barcoded 5' primer and a J-beta primer mix. TCRdb cleaned the public reads at Q25 with fastp, built clones with MiXCR and kept in-frame beta chains. Each entry is one CDR3 protein sequence, shown with its most common DNA and genes. Counted in this sample were more than 750,000 distinct CDR3 sequences; under 35% of them appeared once. The ten largest clones represent more than 8.5% of the sample. This same sample was also part of a study on T cells of mothers and their children.

The specimen sequenced was blood. The receptors come from a woman aged 40 to 55 in good health.

With regard to this clonotype: This sequence may be a read error, since a much larger clone differs from it by one base. The chain joins TRBV20-1 to TRBJ2-6; a weak D match, TRBD1 (5 bases). Germline CDR1 reads DFQATT; CDR2 reads SNEGSKA (reference sequence). The CDR3 runs 13 residues. The CDR3 loop is CSGQGFGANVPTF. The CDR3 DNA sequence: TGCAGTGGTCAGGGATTTGGGGCCAACGTCCCGACTTTC.

This clonotype came up once. V is TRBV28 and J is TRBJ2-1; D gene uncertain. Germline V lookup: CDR1 MDHEN, CDR2 SYDVKM. With 4 bases removed from V and 11 bases from J, the gap between germline ends came to 9 bases. The CDR3 is 11 residues long. CDR3 DNA sequence: TGTGCCAGCAGTTCTCTAAATAAGCAGTTCTTC. Protein: CASSSLNKQFF.

This clonotype came up many times. The V and J genes are TRBV30 and TRBJ2-1; possible D gene TRBD2, 6 bases. The CDR3 sequence is 16 residues long. CDR1 is GTSNPN and CDR2 is SVGIG in the germline V gene (reference sequence). The V and J ends lost 3 bases and 0 bases respectively, with 15 bases between them. The CDR3 region has the DNA TGTGCCTGGAGGGGGGAGGCCCGCAGCTCCTACAATGAGCAGTTCTTC. This encodes CAWRGEARSSYNEQFF. Full variable domain (rest looked up from reference TRBV30 and TRBJ2-1): SQTIHQWPATLVQPVGSPLSLECTVEGTSNPNLYWYRQAAGRGLQLLFYSVGIGQISSEVPQNLSASRPQDRQFILSSKKLLLSDSGFYLCAWRGEARSSYNEQFFGPGTRLTVL.

In this sample, this clonotype turned up a few times. The chain employs TRBV7-9 and TRBJ1-2, with 7 positions matching TRBD1. Germline assignment: CDR1 SEHNR and CDR2 FQNEAQ (reference sequence). The CDR3 runs 14 residues. Germline trimming cut 4 bases from V and 8 bases from J; bases unmatched to any gene: 10. CDR3 coding DNA: TGTGCCAGCAGCTCCGACAGGGTGTGGGGAGGCTACACCTTC. Its translation: CASSSDRVWGGYTF. Looking up the rest from reference TRBV7-9 and TRBJ1-2 gives the full variable domain: DTGVSQNPRHKITKRGQNVTFRCDPISEHNRLYWYRQTLGQGPEFLTYFQNEAQLEKSRLLSDRFSAERPKGSFSTLEIQRTEQGDSAMYLCASSSDRVWGGYTFGSGTRLTVV.

This chain uses TRBV4-3 with TRBJ1-2, with D perhaps TRBD1 (6 bases). Trimming removed 0 bases from V and 7 bases from J, with 18 bases in between. Germline CDR1 and CDR2: LGHNA and YSLEER. This CDR3 spans 16 amino acids. The CDR3 bases are TGCGCCAGCAGCCAAGATCGGGGGCAGGGTAGGGGTGGCTACACCTTC. Amino acids: CASSQDRGQGRGGYTF.

To note about this clonotype: A much larger clonotype is one base distant, so this may be a read error. The J gene is TRBJ1-2, the V gene TRBV12-3 or TRBV12-4; 7 nucleotides match TRBD1. J gave up 4 bases and V 6 bases, and 14 bases lay outside the gene matches. CDR3 size: 16 residues. The CDR3 DNA follows: TGTGCCAGCAGGAAATCCGGGACAGCCGGATCCTATGGCTACACCTTC. This sequence encodes CASRKSGTAGSYGYTF.

V is TRBV7-2 and J is TRBJ1-5; a weak D match, TRBD1 (5 bases). The CDR3 sequence is 15 residues long. CDR1 and CDR2 (germline): SGHTA, FQGNSA. V was clipped by 3 bases and J by 6 bases, with 15 bases between them. The CDR3 region has the DNA TGTGCCAGCAGCTTCCGGAACAGGATGGGTCAGCCCCAGCATTTT. Encoded protein: CASSFRNRMGQPQHF.

The CDR3 protein is CASSLGSDRAGNQPQHF. The CDR3 DNA reads TGTGCCAGCAGCCTTGGAAGTGACAGGGCGGGCAATCAGCCCCAGCATTTT. V and J are TRBV7-2 and TRBJ1-5; 7 bases fit TRBD1. Germline-derived CDR1 and CDR2 are SGHTA and FQGNSA. V was pared by 5 bases and J by 2 bases, with 12 bases of the junction left unmatched. CDR3 length: 17 amino acids.

This clonotype came up many times. This chain links TRBV12-3 or TRBV12-4 with TRBJ2-3; D may be TRBD1 or TRBD2 (5 bases each). Trimming stripped 2 bases from V and 0 bases from J, with 12 bases between. The CDR3 runs to 16 residues. CDR3 nucleotides: TGTGCCAGCAGTTTATATGGGGGTCCTAGCACAGATACGCAGTATTTT. Translated: CASSLYGGPSTDTQYF.

Notes on this clonotype: With a much larger clone just one base away, this may be a read error. The chain combines TRBV5-1 with TRBJ2-3, with D perhaps matching TRBD1 or TRBD2 (5 bases each). CDR3 length equals 15 residues. V was clipped by 0 bases and J by 6 bases, with 14 bases between them. Germline V gives CDR1 SGHRS, CDR2 YFSETQ. CDR3 sequence reads: CASSLDGSRVDTQYF. The CDR3 region has the DNA TGCGCCAGCAGCTTGGATGGGAGCAGGGTGGATACGCAGTATTTT.

This clonotype was seen many times. The DNA for the CDR3 is TGCGCCAGCAGCAGGTACAGGGACAGCGGAGCCTACGAGCAGTACTTC. It encodes CASSRYRDSGAYEQYF. The chain recombines TRBV5-1 with TRBJ2-7; 7 positions agree with TRBD1. The CDR3 runs 16 residues. The V gene's germline CDR1 is SGHRS and CDR2 YFSETQ. Germline trimming cut 4 bases from V and 2 bases from J; bases unmatched to any gene: 12.

This chain connects TRBV5-4 to TRBJ2-5, with TRBD1 identical over 8 bases. V shed 4 bases, J shed 4 bases, and the junction held 9 bases outside the gene matches. CDR3 length: 15 amino acids. CDR1 SGHNT and CDR2 YYREEE come from the germline V gene (reference sequence). DNA for the CDR3: TGTGCCAGCAGCCCGGGACAGGCTGGGCGAGAGACCCAGTACTTC. Translated, it gives CASSPGQAGRETQYF.

V and J are TRBV20-1 and TRBJ2-7; 9 bases map to TRBD1. The CDR3 is 16 amino acids. V shed 3 bases and J 1 base; nucleotides not matched to a gene: 10. Germline-derived CDR1 and CDR2 are DFQATT and SNEGSKA (reference sequence). CDR3 region: CSARGAGTGKSYEQYF. DNA of the CDR3: TGCAGTGCTAGGGGGGCCGGGACAGGGAAATCCTACGAGCAGTACTTC.

A remark on this clonotype: A clone one base away is much larger, so this may be a read error. The chain has TRBV7-2 and TRBJ1-1, with 9 bases aligning to TRBD1. Germline CDR1 and CDR2: SGHTA and FQGNSA. The CDR3 spans 14 residues. This chain's CDR3 is CASSMTGGRTGAFF. DNA for the CDR3: TGTGCCAGCAGCATGACAGGGGGGAGAACTGGAGCTTTCTTT.

The chain couples TRBV29-1 to TRBJ2-7; TRBD1 might be the D (5 bases). V was clipped by 5 bases and J by 0 bases, with 14 bases between them. CDR1 and CDR2 from the germline V gene are SQVTM and ANQGSEA. The CDR3 covers 14 residues. CDR3: CSVFATVDSYEQYF. For the CDR3, the DNA is TGCAGCGTTTTCGCGACAGTGGACTCCTACGAGCAGTACTTC.

The chain joins TRBV6-5 to TRBJ1-6; 7 nucleotides align to TRBD1. The J segment lost 10 bases and the V segment lost 7 bases, leaving 7 bases of the junction unmatched. The germline V gene encodes CDR1 MNHEY and CDR2 SVGAGI. The CDR3 covers 13 residues. The CDR3 DNA follows: TGTGCCAGCACCGGACAGGTCGGATCACCCCTCCACTTT. It specifies CASTGQVGSPLHF.

The V gene is TRBV12-3 or TRBV12-4, the J gene TRBJ1-5; D is unresolved. This CDR3 region has 17 residues. V was pared by 4 bases and J by 1 base, with 17 bases between. The CDR3 bases are TGTGCCAGCAGTTCGAACTGGGGTGGCAGAAGCAATCAGCCCCAGCATTTT. Amino acid sequence: CASSSNWGGRSNQPQHF.

The sample holds a few counts of this clonotype. The J gene is TRBJ2-5, the V gene TRBV12-3 or TRBV12-4, with D possibly being TRBD2 (6 bases). Between the trimmed V and J ends, which lost 5 bases and 5 bases, there was a span of 18 bases. The CDR3 is 15 residues long. For the CDR3, the DNA is TGTGCCAGCAGTGCAGGGCGGGGTCTTGGTGAGACCCAGTACTTC. As protein: CASSAGRGLGETQYF.

The V and J genes are TRBV2 and TRBJ1-5; possible D gene TRBD1, 5 bases. This CDR3 is 15 amino acids long. V dropped 6 bases and J dropped 5 bases, with 17 bases sitting between them. CDR1 and CDR2 from the germline V gene are SNHLY and FYNNEI. In nucleotides, the CDR3 is TGTGCCAGCAGCCCGGGACTAAGGAACGATCAGCCCCAGCATTTT. Amino acid sequence: CASSPGLRNDQPQHF.

V and J are TRBV24-1 and TRBJ2-4, with a possible D match to TRBD1 (6 bases). The CDR3 contains 13 residues. The V gene lost 1 base and the J gene lost 13 bases, with 13 bases spanning the gap. CDR1 is KGHDR and CDR2 is SFDVKD in the germline V gene. The CDR3 bases are TGTGCCACCAGTGATTTAGGGGGTGATGAGCAGTACTTC. Translation: CATSDLGGDEQYF.